A selection of T cell receptor beta chains follows, all from one sample in a study of CD8 T cells in Susac syndrome. Using its own MiXCR run on the immunoSEQ multiplex PCR reads, TCRdb lists one record per CDR3 protein. The sample carries about 53,000 distinct CDR3 sequences, around 93% recorded once. The sample was CD8+ T cells from PBMCs. These receptors were obtained from a human donor with Susac syndrome. Each CDR3 is given with its conserved first and last residue. The D gene is left open where the match is weak. Rows give clone size only sometimes, using once, few, many, or a class for an expanded clone.

clone_size	v_call	j_call	d_call	cdr3_aa	cdr3_nt
.	TRBV20-1	TRBJ1-1	.	CSARDLGQRSGQENTEAFF	TGCAGTGCTAGAGATCTAGGGCAGCGATCGGGACAAGAGAACACTGAAGCTTTCTTT
.	TRBV6-1	TRBJ1-5	.	CASPRGEGNQPQHF	TGTGCCAGCCCACGGGGGGAGGGCAATCAGCCCCAGCATTTT
once	TRBV5-8	TRBJ2-3	.	CASSSLVTASTDTQYF	TGTGCCAGCAGCTCCCTAGTAACAGCTAGCACAGATACGCAGTATTTT
.	TRBV7-9	TRBJ2-7	.	CASSLEPLSYEQYF	TGTGCCAGCAGCTTAGAGCCTTTGAGCTACGAGCAGTACTTC
few	TRBV5-1	TRBJ1-1	.	CASSLAGSTEAFF	TGCGCCAGCAGCTTGGCAGGGAGCACTGAAGCTTTCTTT
.	TRBV6-2/TRBV6-3	TRBJ2-7	.	CASSYETGGDEQYF	TGTGCCAGCAGTTACGAGACGGGGGGCGACGAGCAGTACTTC
.	TRBV30	TRBJ2-5	.	CAWSETRNGHRGQETQYF	TGTGCCTGGAGTGAAACAAGGAACGGCCATAGGGGGCAAGAGACCCAGTACTTC
once	TRBV3-1	TRBJ2-2	.	CASSRENTGELFF	TGTGCCAGCAGCCGGGAGAACACCGGGGAGCTGTTTTTT
.	TRBV20-1	TRBJ2-7	.	CSAREPGESYEQYF	TGCAGTGCTAGAGAACCGGGGGAGAGCTACGAGCAGTACTTC
.	TRBV27	TRBJ1-4	.	CASSLLYEKLFF	TGTGCCAGCAGTTTATTATATGAAAAACTGTTTTTT
once	TRBV7-6	TRBJ2-7	.	CASSHDILEPSYEQYF	TGTGCCAGCAGTCACGACATCCTAGAGCCCTCCTACGAGCAGTACTTC
once	TRBV30	TRBJ1-2	TRBD1	CAWSADRAYGYTF	TGTGCCTGGAGCGCCGACAGGGCCTATGGCTACACCTTC
.	TRBV29-1	TRBJ1-1	.	CSVVRGGKTEAFF	TGCAGCGTTGTGCGGGGGGGTAAAACTGAAGCTTTCTTT
.	TRBV12-3/TRBV12-4	TRBJ2-7	.	CASRLGRRLNHEQYF	TGTGCCAGCAGGCTGGGGAGGAGACTCAACCACGAGCAGTACTTC
.	TRBV12-3/TRBV12-4	TRBJ2-1	.	CASSAGSNEQFF	TGTGCCAGCAGTGCAGGGTCCAATGAGCAGTTCTTC
.	TRBV4-1	TRBJ2-2	.	CASSQVAETGELFF	TGCGCCAGCAGCCAAGTCGCGGAGACCGGGGAGCTGTTTTTT
.	TRBV30	TRBJ1-6	.	CAWRRGNTPLHF	TGTGCCTGGAGAAGAGGTAACACACCCCTCCACTTT
.	TRBV15	TRBJ2-1	TRBD2	CATSRVSGTSFDEQFF	TGTGCCACCAGCAGAGTCTCCGGGACTAGCTTTGATGAGCAGTTCTTC
.	TRBV20-1	TRBJ1-2	.	CSADRSLIDYGYTF	TGCAGTGCAGACAGGTCTCTCATCGACTATGGCTACACCTTC
.	TRBV7-9	TRBJ2-7	TRBD1	CASSRDSGYEQYF	TGTGCCAGCAGCCGGGACAGCGGCTACGAGCAGTACTTC
.	TRBV11-3	TRBJ1-6	TRBD1	CASSFSGTGGGSPLHF	TGTGCCAGCAGCTTTTCCGGGACAGGGGGCGGATCACCCCTCCACTTT
.	TRBV7-9	TRBJ2-7	.	CASSLGATYEQYF	TGTGCCAGCAGCTTAGGAGCTACCTACGAGCAGTACTTC
.	TRBV9	TRBJ2-6	.	CASSVDGSGANVLTF	TGTGCCAGCAGCGTAGACGGCTCTGGGGCCAACGTCCTGACTTTC
.	TRBV7-3	TRBJ1-1	.	CASSLSVNTEAFF	TGTGCCAGCAGCTTAAGCGTGAACACTGAAGCTTTCTTT
.	TRBV20-1	TRBJ2-1	TRBD2	CSAYLTSGGDNEQFF	TGCAGTGCTTACCTTACTAGCGGGGGGGACAATGAGCAGTTCTTC
.	TRBV27	TRBJ2-1	TRBD1	CASRGGTGEQFF	TGTGCCAGCAGGGGGGGGACAGGGGAGCAGTTCTTC
once	TRBV7-8	TRBJ2-2	TRBD1	CASSSGQGDRELFF	TGTGCCAGCAGCTCGGGACAGGGGGACCGGGAGCTGTTTTTT
.	TRBV5-1	TRBJ2-1	.	CASSLGGAAYNEQFF	TGCGCCAGCAGCTTGGGGGGGGCGGCCTACAATGAGCAGTTCTTC
.	TRBV4-1	TRBJ1-5	.	CASSLAKGNQPQHF	TGCGCCAGCAGCCTGGCCAAGGGCAATCAGCCCCAGCATTTT
.	TRBV25-1	TRBJ1-5	.	CASSESGNNQPQHF	TGTGCCAGCAGTGAATCAGGTAACAATCAGCCCCAGCATTTT
.	TRBV24-1	TRBJ2-1	.	CATSDSRVKDGEQFF	TGTGCCACCAGTGATTCCAGGGTCAAGGACGGTGAGCAGTTCTTC
once	TRBV13	TRBJ2-3	.	CASSLGFRGSGQTQYF	TGTGCCAGCAGCTTAGGCTTCCGCGGGTCCGGGCAAACGCAGTATTTT
.	TRBV5-4	TRBJ2-5	TRBD2	CASSDHPGTSGEKETQYF	TGTGCCAGCAGCGACCACCCCGGGACTAGCGGGGAAAAAGAGACCCAGTACTTC
once	TRBV30	TRBJ2-3	TRBD1	CAWSRDRGTDTQYF	TGTGCCTGGAGCCGGGACAGGGGTACAGATACGCAGTATTTT
.	TRBV25-1	TRBJ2-3	.	CASSERGFRDTQYF	TGTGCCAGCAGTGAAAGGGGGTTTCGAGATACGCAGTATTTT
few	TRBV4-2	TRBJ1-1	.	CASSPWTQNTEAFF	TGTGCCAGCAGCCCCTGGACGCAGAACACTGAAGCTTTCTTT
.	TRBV2	TRBJ1-1	.	CASSGGAEAFF	TGTGCCAGCAGCGGAGGGGCAGAAGCTTTCTTT
.	TRBV6-6	TRBJ2-7	TRBD1	CASRTGGWYEQYF	TGTGCCAGCCGTACAGGGGGCTGGTACGAGCAGTACTTC
.	TRBV4-1	TRBJ2-1	.	CASSPPGGNEQFF	TGCGCCAGCAGCCCTCCCGGGGGAAATGAGCAGTTCTTC
.	TRBV7-9	TRBJ2-5	TRBD1	CASSLWTGETQYF	TGTGCCAGCAGCTTGTGGACAGGGGAGACCCAGTACTTC
once	TRBV2	TRBJ2-7	TRBD1	CASSGFILSGQGHYEQYF	TGTGCCAGCAGCGGGTTTATCTTGTCGGGACAGGGACACTACGAGCAGTACTTC
.	TRBV11-1	TRBJ2-5	TRBD2	CASSLFPREASGGSIQETQYF	TGTGCCAGCAGCTTATTCCCCCGGGAGGCTAGCGGGGGGTCCATCCAAGAGACCCAGTACTTC
.	TRBV7-7	TRBJ2-7	.	CASSPGQTAEQYF	TGTGCTAGCAGCCCCGGACAGACCGCGGAGCAGTACTTC
.	TRBV27	TRBJ1-2	.	CASSLSSGWGGYTF	TGTGCCAGCAGTTTATCATCCGGGTGGGGTGGCTACACCTTC
.	TRBV12-3/TRBV12-4	TRBJ1-4	TRBD1	CASSPYRGHNEKLFF	TGTGCCAGCAGTCCATACAGGGGTCATAATGAAAAACTGTTTTTT
.	TRBV30	TRBJ2-3	TRBD2	CAWSVSGDTDTQYF	TGTGCCTGGAGTGTTAGCGGGGACACAGATACGCAGTATTTT
.	TRBV30	TRBJ2-3	TRBD2	CAWDPSGLNTDTQYF	TGTGCCTGGGACCCTAGCGGCTTAAACACAGATACGCAGTATTTT
.	TRBV19	TRBJ1-5	.	CASSASPVGNSNQPQHF	TGTGCCAGTAGTGCCTCTCCTGTGGGGAACAGCAATCAGCCCCAGCATTTT
.	TRBV28	TRBJ2-7	TRBD1	CASSSPGTGEQYF	TGTGCCAGCAGTTCCCCGGGGACAGGTGAGCAGTACTTC
.	TRBV20-1	TRBJ2-7	.	CSARARGDSYEQYF	TGCAGTGCTAGAGCGAGGGGTGATTCCTACGAGCAGTACTTC
.	TRBV7-6	TRBJ2-1	TRBD1	CASSLTRGLHDNEQFF	TGTGCCAGCAGCCTTACCAGGGGGCTACACGACAATGAGCAGTTCTTC
.	TRBV5-6	TRBJ1-6	.	CASSLSLISPLHF	TGTGCCAGCAGCTTATCCCTGATTTCACCCCTCCACTTT
.	TRBV29-1	TRBJ1-2	.	CGAEMGDYGYTF	TGCGGCGCCGAAATGGGCGACTATGGCTACACCTTC
.	TRBV9	TRBJ2-5	.	CASSPRLVGETQYF	TGTGCCAGCAGCCCTCGACTGGTTGGAGAGACCCAGTACTTC